The 29 T cell receptor beta chains in this list originate from one sample, sequenced in a study of T cell responses to AZD1222 COVID-19 vaccine. The method was immunoSEQ multiplex PCR; TCRdb's version includes in-frame clones alone and lacks a portion of them. The repertoire holds around 120,000 clones, with over 75% as singletons. Material: peripheral blood, obtained on day 0 of AZD1222 vaccination. These receptors all stem from an adult in good health.

This chain links TRBV12-2 with TRBJ1-4. TRBV12-2 is a recognized pseudogene. This CDR3 comprises 19 residues. DNA for the CDR3: TGTGCAAGTCGCTTAGGGGCGCGGGTGGCGGACTCAACTAATGAAAAACTGTTTTTT. This codes for CASRLGARVADSTNEKLFF.

Of note for this clone: Other nucleotide sequences from this sample produce the same CDR3. This rearrangement joins TRBV18 to TRBJ2-7, with no clear D. Germline values: CDR1 KGHSH, CDR2 LQKENI. CDR3 size: 13 residues. V lost 2 bases and J lost 7, with 12 bases in between. CDR3 loop: CASSPSLDGEQYF. CDR3 nucleotide sequence: TGTGCCAGCTCACCAAGCCTCGACGGAGAGCAGTACTTC.

The chain has TRBV7-9 and TRBJ2-1; 9 bases are a match to TRBD2. Trimming at V came to 5 bases and at J to 9 bases, leaving 11 bases not matched to a gene. Germline CDR1 is SEHNR and CDR2 is FQNEAQ (reference sequence). The CDR3 length is 15 residues. CDR3 residues: CASSLLAGGPSEQFF. Here the CDR3 DNA reads TGTGCCAGCAGCCTCCTCGCGGGAGGGCCGAGTGAGCAGTTCTTC.

This clone was found once. CDR3 nucleotides: TGTGCCAGCAGCTTAGACTACGAGCAGTACTTC. Amino acids: CASSLDYEQYF. The J gene is TRBJ2-7, the V gene TRBV7-3, with D unresolved. Per the germline V gene, CDR1 is SGHTA and CDR2 is FQGTGA. The CDR3 contains 11 residues. Trimming cost V 2 bases and J 3 bases, with 2 bases left between them.

This chain uses TRBV11-2 with TRBJ1-4; TRBD1 matches 10 bases. The J segment lost 8 bases and the V segment lost 2 bases, leaving 5 bases of the junction unmatched. This CDR3 is 15 amino acids long. Germline loops: CDR1 SGHAT, CDR2 FQNNGV. Written as DNA, the CDR3 is TGTGCCAGCAGCTTATGGGACAGGGGAAGGGAAAAACTGTTTTTT. Amino acids: CASSLWDRGREKLFF. The variable domain in full, with the rest retrieved from reference TRBV11-2 and TRBJ1-4, is EAGVAQSPRYKIIEKRQSVAFWCNPISGHATLYWYQQILGQGPKLLIQFQNNGVVDDSQLPKDRFSAERLKGVDSTLKIQPAKLEDSAVYLCASSLWDRGREKLFFGSGTQLSVL.

This chain links TRBV19 with TRBJ1-3; 7 bases are shared with TRBD1. V shed 2 bases and J 0 bases; nucleotides not matched to a gene: 13. Per germline, CDR1 LNHDA and CDR2 SQIVND (reference sequence). The CDR3 covers 19 residues. DNA of the CDR3: TGTGCCAGTAGTATACGAAAGGGGACAGCATCATTCTCTGGAAACACCATATATTTT. Translating it yields CASSIRKGTASFSGNTIYF.

This chain joins TRBV5-4 and TRBJ1-1, with D perhaps TRBD1 (5 bases). The CDR3 loop spans 11 amino acids. CDR1 is SGHNT, CDR2 YYREEE, per germline (reference sequence). The V and J ends lost 0 bases and 11 bases respectively, with 8 bases between them. The CDR3 bases are TGTGCCAGCAGCTTGGGACAGTATGCTTTCTTT. Its translation: CASSLGQYAFF. Drawing the rest from reference TRBV5-4 and TRBJ1-1, the complete variable domain is ETGVTQSPTHLIKTRGQQVTLRCSSQSGHNTVSWYQQALGQGPQFIFQYYREEENGRGNFPPRFSGLQFPNYSSELNVNALELDDSALYLCASSLGQYAFFGQGTRLTVV.

This chain uses TRBV2 with TRBJ1-5, with D possibly matching TRBD1 (6 bases). The CDR3 extends over 14 amino acids. Per germline, CDR1 SNHLY and CDR2 FYNNEI. V was shortened by 6 bases and J by 4 bases, with 13 bases between the two germline ends. This CDR3 reads CASSLDSGNQPQHF. The CDR3 coding sequence is TGTGCCAGCAGCCTGGACAGTGGTAATCAGCCCCAGCATTTT.

The chain recombines TRBV7-6 with TRBJ1-4, with D uncertain. The CDR3 is 18 amino acids. Trimming pared 0 bases from V and 0 bases from J, leaving 14 bases between. CDR1 and CDR2 from the germline V gene are SGHVS and FNYEAQ. The DNA of the CDR3 is TGTGCCAGCAGCTTAGCGCCGACCGTGCATGCAACTAATGAAAAACTGTTTTTT. Protein: CASSLAPTVHATNEKLFF.

The chain employs TRBV30 and TRBJ1-3; maybe TRBD1 (5 bases). CDR1 and CDR2 (germline): GTSNPN, SVGIG (reference sequence). CDR3 length equals 14 residues. V shed 6 bases and J shed 4 bases, with 16 bases lying between them. CDR3 sequence reads: CACYQTVSGNTIYF. The CDR3 nucleotides are TGTGCCTGCTACCAGACAGTTTCGGGAAACACCATATATTTT.

Note on this clone: The sample carries other DNA sequences with the same CDR3. The CDR3 DNA reads TGTGCCAGTAGAGGGCAGGGGAATCAGCCCCAGCATTTT. Translating it yields CASRGQGNQPQHF. V and J are TRBV19 and TRBJ1-5; a possible D gene is TRBD1 (6 bases). V gave up 6 bases and J gave up 4 bases, with 10 bases separating them. Germline CDR1 is LNHDA and CDR2 is SQIVND (reference sequence). There are 13 residues in the CDR3.

This chain links TRBV5-4 with TRBJ2-7; no definite D call. CDR1 is SGHNT and CDR2 is YYREEE in the germline V gene (reference sequence). V shed 4 bases and J shed 3 bases, with 14 bases lying between them. This CDR3 is built from 14 residues. The CDR3: CASSPPGSYYEQYF. The CDR3 region has the DNA TGTGCCAGCAGCCCCCCAGGTTCGTACTACGAGCAGTACTTC.

The DNA of the CDR3 is TGTGCCAGCAGCTTACTAGTGCCTACGGATACGCAGTATTTT. Protein product: CASSLLVPTDTQYF. The rearrangement joins TRBV5-8 to TRBJ2-3; maybe TRBD2 (5 bases). The CDR3 is 14 residues long. V lost 2 bases and J lost 6, with 13 bases in between. Germline lookup yields CDR1 SGHTS and CDR2 YDEGEE.

The gene calls are TRBV5-1 and TRBJ2-7; 8 positions match TRBD2. Per the germline V gene, CDR1 is SGHRS and CDR2 is YFSETQ. V lost 1 base to trimming and J lost 9 bases; unmatched junction nucleotides: 3. The CDR3 sequence is 12 residues long. CDR3 in DNA: TGCGCCAGCAGCTTGTCAAGCGGGGGGCAGTACTTC. It encodes CASSLSSGGQYF.

V and J are TRBV6-5 and TRBJ1-2; no definite D call. Germline CDR1 MNHEY, CDR2 SVGAGI. V was clipped by 0 bases and J by 8 bases, with 10 bases between them. The CDR3 consists of 13 residues. The CDR3 protein is CASSYSGLGGYTF. CDR3 nucleotide sequence: TGTGCCAGCAGTTACTCCGGTCTGGGCGGCTACACCTTC.

This clone was seen more than once but under ten times. The J gene is TRBJ1-1, the V gene TRBV4-2; unclear D gene. Germline CDR1 LGHNA, CDR2 YNFKEQ. Trimming removed 5 bases from V and 6 bases from J, with 10 bases in between. The CDR3 consists of 12 residues. The CDR3 protein is CASSGRASEAFF. Written as DNA, the CDR3 is TGTGCCAGCAGCGGACGGGCTTCTGAAGCTTTCTTT.

This clone was observed a few times. The chain has TRBV5-1 and TRBJ1-2; no definite D call. The germline V gene encodes CDR1 SGHRS and CDR2 YFSETQ. The CDR3 is 13 residues long. Trimming shortened V by 0 bases and J by 2 bases, and 5 bases separated the two germline ends. This chain's CDR3 is CASSLASNYGYTF. In DNA form, the CDR3 reads TGCGCCAGCAGCTTGGCCTCAAACTATGGCTACACCTTC. The variable domain in full, completed from reference TRBV5-1 and TRBJ1-2, reads KAGVTQTPRYLIKTRGQQVTLSCSPISGHRSVSWYQQTPGQGLQFLFEYFSETQRNKGNFPGRFSGRQFSNSRSEMNVSTLELGDSALYLCASSLASNYGYTFGSGTRLTVV.

This clone was counted a single time. This chain joins TRBV7-9 and TRBJ1-2, with a tentative D call TRBD1 (6 bases). There are 12 residues in the CDR3. Looked up from germline, CDR1 is SEHNR and CDR2 is FQNEAQ (reference sequence). V was cut by 3 bases and J by 6 bases, with 8 bases left in between. The CDR3 DNA sequence: TGTGCCAGCAGCTTCAGGGGAGATGGCTACACCTTC. This translates into CASSFRGDGYTF.

The CDR3 is CASSYSGGGYTF. The CDR3, as DNA: TGTGCCAGCAGTTACTCGGGGGGTGGCTACACCTTC. The J gene is TRBJ1-2, the V gene TRBV6-5, with a possible D match to TRBD1 (5 bases). The CDR3 totals 12 residues. The germline gives CDR1 MNHEY, CDR2 SVGAGI. V was shortened by 0 bases and J by 7 bases, with 6 bases between the two germline ends.

The gene calls are TRBV3-1 (or the pseudogene TRBV3-2) and TRBJ1-2, with 9 bases that match TRBD1. CDR3 length equals 14 residues. The J segment lost 7 bases and the V segment lost 4 bases, leaving 7 bases of the junction unmatched. Germline V gives CDR1 LGHDT, CDR2 YNNKEL (reference sequence). In DNA, the CDR3 is TGTGCCAGCAGCCCACTCGGGACAGGGAGTGGCTACACCTTC. Translating it yields CASSPLGTGSGYTF.

The genes are TRBV6-2 or TRBV6-3 and TRBJ2-7; 10 bases match TRBD2. This CDR3 comprises 15 residues. Germline V CDR1 and CDR2: MNHEY, SVGEGT. V shed 1 base, J shed 4 bases, and the junction held 4 bases outside the gene matches. The CDR3 sequence: CASSYLLAGRYEQYF. The CDR3 DNA is TGTGCCAGCAGTTACTTACTAGCGGGAAGGTACGAGCAGTACTTC.

The chain has TRBV4-2 and TRBJ2-7, with D tentatively TRBD1 or TRBD2 (5 bases each). V shed 4 bases and J shed 0 bases, with 16 bases lying between them. The CDR3 consists of 16 residues. Germline V gene sequence: CDR1 LGHNA, CDR2 YNFKEQ. CDR3 bases: TGTGCCAGCAGCCGCAACGGGGCGAAAAGCTCCTACGAGCAGTACTTC. It encodes CASSRNGAKSSYEQYF.

This clone was detected once. This rearrangement joins TRBV3-1 (or the pseudogene TRBV3-2) to TRBJ2-1; TRBD2 agrees at 15 bases. Germline CDR1 reads LGHDT; CDR2 reads YNNKEL (reference sequence). The junction had 16 bases not matched to a gene; V was cut back by 2 bases and J by 8 bases. The CDR3 covers 20 residues. CDR3 protein: CASSQRTGLAGGGRKDEQFF. In DNA form, the CDR3 reads TGTGCCAGCAGCCAAAGGACGGGACTAGCGGGAGGCGGTCGTAAGGATGAGCAGTTCTTC.

This clone has only one observation. Here the CDR3 DNA reads TGTGCCACCAGTGATTCGCGGACAGGGAGAAAGAGGGGATACAATGAGCAGTTCTTC. Translating gives CATSDSRTGRKRGYNEQFF. V is TRBV24-1 and J is TRBJ2-1; TRBD1 aligns across 8 bases. There are 19 residues in the CDR3. CDR1 and CDR2 (germline): KGHDR, SFDVKD. The V and J ends lost 2 bases and 4 bases, in that order; junction bases with no gene match: 15.

With regard to this clone: This could be a read error, since a much larger clone is one nucleotide away. J is TRBJ1-6 and V is TRBV6-5; D is undetermined. Per the germline V gene, CDR1 is MNHEY and CDR2 is SVGAGI. The CDR3 contains 13 residues. The V end lost 2 bases, the J end lost 5 bases, and 4 bases lay between the germline ends. The CDR3 loop is CASSYRDNSPLHF. The CDR3 nucleotides are TGTGCCAGCAGTTACAGGGATAATTCACCCCTCCACTTT.

This chain uses TRBV5-1 with TRBJ1-1; TRBD1 aligns across 11 bases. V was clipped by 0 bases and J by 4 bases; unmatched bases: 5. Germline CDR1 and CDR2: SGHRS and YFSETQ. The CDR3 contains 16 residues. The CDR3 reads CASSLEGQGVGTEAFF. The CDR3 nucleotides read TGCGCCAGCAGCTTGGAGGGACAGGGGGTGGGCACTGAAGCTTTCTTT.

This rearrangement joins TRBV11-2 to TRBJ1-5; TRBD1 matches at 9 bases. This CDR3 contains 18 residues. The germline CDR1 and CDR2 sequences are SGHAT and FQNNGV. The junction had 14 bases not matched to a gene; V was cut back by 4 bases and J by 4 bases. The CDR3 DNA reads TGTGCCAGCAGCTCCTCCCTTGGGACAGGGCCCCCGAATCAGCCCCAGCATTTT. This gives the protein CASSSSLGTGPPNQPQHF.

This clone was recorded only once. The chain combines TRBV6-1 with TRBJ1-6, with no clear D. V gave up 6 bases and J gave up 0 bases, with 12 bases separating them. CDR1 and CDR2 from the germline V gene are MNHNS and SASEGT. This CDR3 has 16 residues. The CDR3 protein is CASRELQSSYNSPLHF. CDR3 bases: TGTGCCAGCAGGGAATTACAGAGCTCCTATAATTCACCCCTCCACTTT.

This chain links TRBV6-6 with TRBJ2-1, with TRBD2 matching 9 bases. The CDR3 totals 16 residues. Germline-derived CDR1 and CDR2 are MNHNY and SVGAGI (reference sequence). V shed 2 bases and J 10 bases; nucleotides not matched to a gene: 12. CDR3 protein: CASSYGSSGGLGEQFF. The CDR3 bases are TGTGCCAGCAGTTACGGGTCCAGCGGGGGGCTCGGGGAGCAGTTCTTC.